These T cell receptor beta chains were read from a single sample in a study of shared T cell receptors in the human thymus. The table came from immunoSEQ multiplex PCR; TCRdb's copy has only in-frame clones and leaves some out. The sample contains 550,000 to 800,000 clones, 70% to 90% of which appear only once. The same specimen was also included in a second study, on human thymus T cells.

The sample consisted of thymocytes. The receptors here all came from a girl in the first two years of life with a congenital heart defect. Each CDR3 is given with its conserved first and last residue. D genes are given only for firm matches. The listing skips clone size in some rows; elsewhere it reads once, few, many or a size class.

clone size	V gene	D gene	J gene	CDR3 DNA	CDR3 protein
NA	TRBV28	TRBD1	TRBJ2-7	TGTGCCAGCAGTCCCCTGGCGTACAGGGGTTTAGAGCAGTACTTC	CASSPLAYRGLEQYF
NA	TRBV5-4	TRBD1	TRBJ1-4	TGTGCCAGCAGCTTGGGGAACCGGGACAGAGTCGAAAAACTGTTTTTT	CASSLGNRDRVEKLFF
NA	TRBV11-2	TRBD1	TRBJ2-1	TGTGCCAGCAGCTCCTTAGGGGGCGGACAGGGAGGTCATGAGCAGTTCTTC	CASSSLGGGQGGHEQFF
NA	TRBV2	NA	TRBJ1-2	TGTGCCAGCAAGATACAAACCTATGGCTACACCTTC	CASKIQTYGYTF
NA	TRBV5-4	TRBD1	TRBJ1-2	TGTGCCAGCAGCCCCTTACAGGGGGAGCCATTCGGCTACACCTTC	CASSPLQGEPFGYTF
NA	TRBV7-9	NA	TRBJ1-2	TGTGCCAGCAGCTCGACAGCCTCCTATGGCTACACCTTC	CASSSTASYGYTF
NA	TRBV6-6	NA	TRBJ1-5	TGTGCCAGCTTACCGCGTCTGAGGAATCAGCCCCAGCATTTT	CASLPRLRNQPQHF
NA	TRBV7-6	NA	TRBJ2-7	TGTGCCAGCAGCACCCGAGATCCTAGGGGGACAAACCGATACGAGCAGTACTTC	CASSTRDPRGTNRYEQYF
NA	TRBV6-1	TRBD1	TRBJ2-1	TGTGCCAGCAGTGATAGGGACAGGGATTCCAATGAGCAGTTCTTC	CASSDRDRDSNEQFF
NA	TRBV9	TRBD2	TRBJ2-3	TGTGCCAGCAGCGTGGGGGGGGAAAAAGATACGCAGTATTTT	CASSVGGEKDTQYF
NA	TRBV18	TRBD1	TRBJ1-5	TGTGCCAGCTCACCATCCGGGACAGGGGACCCCTATAGCAATCAGCCCCAGCATTTT	CASSPSGTGDPYSNQPQHF
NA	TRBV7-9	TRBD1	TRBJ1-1	TGTGCCAGCAGATTGACACAGGGGGTTAGGGACACTGAAGCTTTCTTT	CASRLTQGVRDTEAFF
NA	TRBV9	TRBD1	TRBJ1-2	TGTGCCAGCAGCGACCCCCCCACAGGGGGACCTAACTATGGCTACACCTTC	CASSDPPTGGPNYGYTF
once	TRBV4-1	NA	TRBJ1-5	TGCGCCAGCAGCCAAGGGGGAGGGCCCCCTCAGCCCCAGCATTTT	CASSQGGGPPQPQHF
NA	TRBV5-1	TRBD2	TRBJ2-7	TGCGCCAGCAGCCCCCGTGGAAGTCTAGCGGGACAGACCTACGAGCAGTACTTC	CASSPRGSLAGQTYEQYF
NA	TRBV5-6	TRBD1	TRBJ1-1	TGTGCCAGCAGCTTAGGGACAGGGAACACTGAAGCTTTCTTT	CASSLGTGNTEAFF
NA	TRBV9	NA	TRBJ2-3	TGTGCCAGCAGCGTAGAACAGCTCGCAGATACGCAGTATTTT	CASSVEQLADTQYF
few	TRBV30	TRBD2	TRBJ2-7	TGTGCCTGGAGGACCCGTGGAGCGGGGGGGCCTCCCTTGACCTACGAGCAGTACTTC	CAWRTRGAGGPPLTYEQYF
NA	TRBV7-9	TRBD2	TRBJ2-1	TGTGCCAGCAGCTTAAGCAACTTCGTACGATCCGGGACTAGTGGTGAGCAGTTCTTC	CASSLSNFVRSGTSGEQFF
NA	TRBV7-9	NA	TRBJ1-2	TGTGCCAGCAGCTTACAACTCCTGGGGCGAGACTATGGCTACACCTTC	CASSLQLLGRDYGYTF
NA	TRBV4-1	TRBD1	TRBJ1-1	TGCGCCAGCAGCCAAGAGACAGGGGGGAACACTGAAGCTTTCTTT	CASSQETGGNTEAFF
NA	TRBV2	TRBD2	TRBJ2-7	TGTGCCAGCAGTGGGCGGGGGGACTACGAGCAGTACTTC	CASSGRGDYEQYF
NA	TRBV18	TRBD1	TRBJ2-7	TGTGCCAGCTCACCGGACAGGGGAGGCCCCTACGAGCAGTACTTC	CASSPDRGGPYEQYF
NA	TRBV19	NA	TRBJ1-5	TGTGCCAGTAGCCCCTTTGGAGGGCCCCAGCATTTT	CASSPFGGPQHF
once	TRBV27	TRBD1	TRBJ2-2	TGTGCCAGCAGTCCGACAGGGGACGCGAACACCGGGGAGCTGTTTTTT	CASSPTGDANTGELFF
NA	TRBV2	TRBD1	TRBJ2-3	TGTGCCAGCAGTGGGGGGACAGTGGGGGCAGATACGCAGTATTTT	CASSGGTVGADTQYF
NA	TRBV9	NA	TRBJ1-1	TGTGCCAGCAGCGTATCTGAGGGGAACACTGAAGCTTTCTTT	CASSVSEGNTEAFF
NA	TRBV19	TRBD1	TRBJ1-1	TGTGCCAGTAGTATTTATTGGGACAGAGTAATGAACACTGAAGCTTTCTTT	CASSIYWDRVMNTEAFF
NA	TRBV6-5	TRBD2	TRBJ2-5	TGTGCCAGAGGGCGTTGCGGGGGGGCCGTGGAGACCCAGTACTTC	CARGRCGGAVETQYF
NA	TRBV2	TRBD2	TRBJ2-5	TGTGCCAGCGGTGGAACGGGGGAGGCTAGCGGGGGAGAGACCCAGTACTTC	CASGGTGEASGGETQYF
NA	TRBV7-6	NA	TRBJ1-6	TGTGCCAGCAGCATACGACCGGGGGACCCACGGTTAAGCCATAATTCACCCCTCCACTTT	CASSIRPGDPRLSHNSPLHF
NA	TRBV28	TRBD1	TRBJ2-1	TGTGCCAGCAGTCCCCCGGACAGGGGTAGGAGCCCCTACAATGAGCAGTTCTTC	CASSPPDRGRSPYNEQFF
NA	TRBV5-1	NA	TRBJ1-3	TGCGCCAGCAGCCTCGGACAGAAAGCTGGAAACACCATATATTTT	CASSLGQKAGNTIYF
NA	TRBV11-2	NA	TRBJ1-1	TGTGCCAGCAGCTTAAGGGGGACCACTGAAGCTTTCTTT	CASSLRGTTEAFF
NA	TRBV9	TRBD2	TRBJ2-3	TGTGCCAGCAGCGCAGGACTAGCGGGGACCACAGATACGCAGTATTTT	CASSAGLAGTTDTQYF
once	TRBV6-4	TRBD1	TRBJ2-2	TGTGCCAGCAGGACCTTCACAGGGGGCAGGGCCGGGGAGCTGTTTTTT	CASRTFTGGRAGELFF
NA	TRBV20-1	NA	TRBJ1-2	TGCAGTGCCCTTCGTGACTATGGCTACACCTTC	CSALRDYGYTF
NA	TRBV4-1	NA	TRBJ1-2	TGCGCCAGCAGCCCCAGGGTGATCACCCCTAACTATGGCTACACCTTC	CASSPRVITPNYGYTF
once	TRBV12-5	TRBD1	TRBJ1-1	TGTGCTAGTGGTTTGCCGTATGATCCGGGACAGGGGGGGATTGAAGCTTTCTTT	CASGLPYDPGQGGIEAFF
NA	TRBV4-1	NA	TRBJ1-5	TGCGCCAGCAGCCACCGACAGTTCAATCAGCCCCAGCATTTT	CASSHRQFNQPQHF
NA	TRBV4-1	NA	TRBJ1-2	TGCGCCAGCAGCCAAGTCCCCGAAGGAGGGTGGGGCTACACCTTC	CASSQVPEGGWGYTF
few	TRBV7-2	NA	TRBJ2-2	TGTGCCAGCAGCTCCGACAGGGAGGTTTCCGGGGAGCTGTTTTTT	CASSSDREVSGELFF
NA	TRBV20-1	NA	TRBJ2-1	TGCGTGACAGAAAACAATGAGCAGTTCTTC	CVTENNEQFF
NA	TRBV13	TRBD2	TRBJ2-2	TGTGCCAGCAGCCTGTACGGCTCTAGCGGGCAGAACACCGGGGAGCTGTTTTTT	CASSLYGSSGQNTGELFF
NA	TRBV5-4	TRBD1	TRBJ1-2	TGTGCCAGCAGCTTGAGGACAGGATCCTATGGCTACACCTTC	CASSLRTGSYGYTF
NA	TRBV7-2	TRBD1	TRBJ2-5	TGTGCCAGCAGCTTAGAACGGACAGGGATATTCCAAGAGACCCAGTACTTC	CASSLERTGIFQETQYF
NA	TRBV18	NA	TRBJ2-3	TGTGCCAGCTCAGGCGGGTCGGTCGGTCCAGATACGCAGTATTTT	CASSGGSVGPDTQYF
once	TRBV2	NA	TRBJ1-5	TGTGCCAGCAGGCCTATGGGGCCTTCTACAGATCAGCCCCAGCATTTT	CASRPMGPSTDQPQHF
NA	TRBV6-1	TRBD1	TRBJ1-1	TGTGCCAGCAGTACCCGGGACAGGGTGGGCACTGAAGCTTTCTTT	CASSTRDRVGTEAFF
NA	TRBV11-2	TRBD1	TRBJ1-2	TGTGCCAGCAGCTTAGTTCGGGACAGTCCTAACTATGGCTACACCTTC	CASSLVRDSPNYGYTF
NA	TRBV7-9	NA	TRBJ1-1	TGTGCCAGCAGCTGGCGGGCCTTAGGGACTGAAGCTTTCTTT	CASSWRALGTEAFF
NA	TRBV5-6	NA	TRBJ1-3	TGTGCCAGCAGCTTAATACAGGCTCCAGGAAACACCATATATTTT	CASSLIQAPGNTIYF
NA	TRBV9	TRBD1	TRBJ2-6	TGTGCCAGCAGCGCCCCCCCCGGGACAGGGGGCGACTCTGGGGCCAACGTCCTGACTTTC	CASSAPPGTGGDSGANVLTF
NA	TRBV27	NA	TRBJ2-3	TGTGCCAGCATGTGTTGTACAGACCCCCAAAGTCCAACGGATACGCAGTATTTT	CASMCCTDPQSPTDTQYF